This T cell receptor beta chain stems from a study of T cell repertoires in cytomegalovirus infection. Looking at the study overall: An indication of both CMV infection and matching HLA type came from public TCR beta signatures. Study-level points and caveats: Ex vivo, HLA-C-restricted CMV-specific TCR beta clonotypes prevailed over the rest of the response. Frequencies of public TCR beta families were cumulated, and this identified carriers of CMV plus the relevant HLA.

The V gene's germline CDR1 is KGHDR and CDR2 SFDVKD. The V and J ends lost 7 bases and 1 base, in that order; junction bases with no gene match: 1. This CDR3 region has 13 residues. A remark on this clonotype: The antigen remains unidentified.

MiXCR, run by TCRdb on the reads, gives a single entry per CDR3 protein. In the table there are around 530,000 distinct CDR3 sequences, around a quarter of which are singletons. The gene calls are TRBV24-1 and TRBJ1-1; 8 bases are a match to TRBD1. The sequence came from a human donor in good health (CMV status not recorded). Some clones in this sample may be carry-over from other donors' samples. Sequencing was done on a sample of PBMCs. The CDR3 region is CATRGQGNTEAFF. Written as DNA, the CDR3 is TGTGCCACCAGAGGACAGGGGAACACTGAAGCTTTCTTT.